Listed here is a single TCR beta chain. Its antigen is as yet unknown. This record comes from a study of vaccination and CD4 T cells after COVID-19. Across the study: The convalescents included six males and four females, and among them two were Hispanic while seven were Caucasian. Median time from COVID diagnosis to post-COVID sampling was roughly 100 days (35 to 161). Ranging from 14 to 241, the interval between dose two and post-vaccine sampling had a median of about 72 days. Points from the study as a whole: Median about 86% of reactive clones detected in convalescent patients emerged only post-vaccination.

From germline, CDR1 is DFQATT and CDR2 SNEGSKA (reference sequence). Trimming took 3 bases from V and 0 from J; bases not matched to a gene: 5. The CDR3 totals 17 residues. A single record per CDR3 protein comes from TCRdb applying MiXCR to the PCR reads. The sample has 20,000 to 25,000 distinct CDR3 sequences; around 57% are singletons. The TCR originated in a human donor who had recovered from COVID-19. The chain links TRBV20-1 to TRBJ2-7, with 16 bases that match TRBD2. The sample here was CD4+ T cells from blood, taken before SARS-CoV-2 vaccination. In nucleotides, the CDR3 is TGCAGTGCTAGTACAGGGACTAGCGGGGGGGGCTCCTACGAGCAGTACTTC. As protein: CSASTGTSGGGSYEQYF.